The 17 T cell receptor beta chains below come from one sample, sequenced in a study of shared clonotypes between healthy human individuals. The data were produced by immunoSEQ multiplex PCR, yet TCRdb's version contains in-frame clones alone and is incomplete. The data hold about 2.3 million clones, with 80% to 95% observed a single time. The sequenced sample was naive CD4+ T cells from PBMCs. Subset specified: CD45RA+ positively selected. The source is a man aged 18 to 30 in good health. Some clones in this sample may be carry-over from other donors' samples.

This rearrangement joins TRBV19 to TRBJ2-7; D is undetermined. The CDR3 runs 13 residues. With 10 bases removed from V and 4 bases from J, the gap between germline ends came to 17 bases. Germline lookup yields CDR1 LNHDA and CDR2 SQIVND (reference sequence). CDR3 in DNA: TGTGCCACTTCGACCGGTACTGATTACGAGCAGTACTTC. Translation gives CATSTGTDYEQYF. Variable domain in full (rest from reference TRBV19 and TRBJ2-7): DGGITQSPKYLFRKEGQNVTLSCEQNLNHDAMYWYRQDPGQGLRLIYYSQIVNDFQKGDIAEGYSVSREKKESFPLTVTSAQKNPTAFYLCATSTGTDYEQYFGPGTRLTVT.

This chain uses TRBV11-1 with TRBJ1-5, with 7 positions matching TRBD1. Germline V gives CDR1 SGHAT, CDR2 FQDESV (reference sequence). This CDR3 has 14 residues. Unmatched junction bases numbered 4, after V lost 5 bases and J lost 3 bases. The CDR3 protein is CASSLTGINQPQHF. The CDR3 DNA reads as TGTGCCAGCAGCCTGACAGGGATCAATCAGCCCCAGCATTTT. Supplemented by reference TRBV11-1 and TRBJ1-5, the full variable domain reads EAEVAQSPRYKITEKSQAVAFWCDPISGHATLYWYRQILGQGPELLVQFQDESVVDDSQLPKDRFSAERLKGVDSTLKIQPAELGDSAMYLCASSLTGINQPQHFGDGTRLSIL.

The gene calls are TRBV6-1 and TRBJ1-5, with unresolved D. CDR3 length equals 12 residues. The germline V gene has CDR1 MNHNS and CDR2 SASEGT. The V gene lost 9 bases and the J gene lost 4 bases, with 10 bases spanning the gap. The CDR3 reads CASRIGNQPQHF. In DNA, the CDR3 is TGTGCCAGTAGAATCGGAAATCAGCCCCAGCATTTT.

The CDR3 DNA follows: TGCGCCAGCACAAAGACAGGGTCTGGGGCCAACGTCCTGACTTTC. The encoded protein is CASTKTGSGANVLTF. The chain joins TRBV5-1 to TRBJ2-6; 7 positions match TRBD1. The CDR3 extends over 15 amino acids. Germline CDR1 is SGHRS and CDR2 is YFSETQ. V gave up 6 bases and J gave up 1 base; unmatched junction bases: 4.

This rearrangement joins TRBV7-9 to TRBJ1-1; tentatively, D is TRBD1 (5 bases). The CDR3 contains 15 residues. V lost 0 bases and J 8 bases, leaving 16 bases between the germline ends. Germline assignment: CDR1 SEHNR and CDR2 FQNEAQ (reference sequence). CDR3 in amino acids: CASSLAGRDLLEAFF. CDR3 sequence (DNA): TGTGCCAGCAGCTTAGCGGGTCGGGACTTACTAGAAGCTTTCTTT.

On this clone itself: This sample also contains other DNA sequences that code for the same CDR3. The chain carries TRBV5-1 and TRBJ2-1; TRBD2 aligns across 7 bases. With 2 bases clipped from V and 3 bases from J, the junction kept 5 bases outside the gene matches. There are 15 residues in the CDR3. From germline, CDR1 is SGHRS and CDR2 YFSETQ. DNA for the CDR3: TGCGCCAGCAGCTTTGGGCTAGCGGACTACAATGAGCAGTTCTTC. It codes for CASSFGLADYNEQFF.

The gene calls are TRBV28 and TRBJ2-7, with D unresolved. This CDR3 region has 14 residues. Deletions cut 8 bases from V and 2 bases from J, with 16 bases between. Looked up from germline, CDR1 is MDHEN and CDR2 is SYDVKM. CDR3: CASLLAGHPYEQYF. CDR3 in DNA: TGTGCCAGCCTATTGGCAGGCCACCCCTACGAGCAGTACTTC. The full variable domain, completed using reference TRBV28 and TRBJ2-7, is DVKVTQSSRYLVKRTGEKVFLECVQDMDHENMFWYRQDPGLGLRLIYFSYDVKMKEKGDIPEGYSVSREKKERFSLILESASTNQTSMYLCASLLAGHPYEQYFGPGTRLTVT.

The gene calls are TRBV30 and TRBJ2-7; 9 bases agree with TRBD2. Losses at the gene ends were 0 bases for V and 5 bases for J; bases not matched to a gene: 8. The CDR3 length is 15 residues. Germline-derived CDR1 and CDR2 are GTSNPN and SVGIG (reference sequence). CDR3 in amino acids: CAWSVLSGRSHEQYF. The CDR3 DNA is TGTGCCTGGAGTGTATTGAGCGGGAGGAGCCACGAGCAGTACTTC.

J is TRBJ1-1 and V is TRBV2; D is ambiguous. Germline CDR1 SNHLY, CDR2 FYNNEI. There are 14 residues in the CDR3. V gave up 4 bases and J gave up 5 bases, with 14 bases separating them. The CDR3 nucleotides are TGTGCCAGCAGTGGGTCGGGGAGGCGGACTGAAGCTTTCTTT. Amino acid sequence: CASSGSGRRTEAFF.

A single count supports this clone. V and J are TRBV5-4 and TRBJ1-2; 7 bases are shared with TRBD1. Germline V gene lookup returns CDR1 SGHNT and CDR2 YYREEE (reference sequence). V lost 0 bases to trimming and J lost 4 bases; unmatched junction nucleotides: 3. The CDR3 contains 14 residues. The CDR3 is CASSLEGAAYGYTF. The DNA for the CDR3 is TGTGCCAGCAGCTTGGAGGGGGCTGCCTATGGCTACACCTTC.

The CDR3 DNA reads as TGTGCCAGCAGGCCACCCCAATCACCCGGCTACACCTTC. It specifies CASRPPQSPGYTF. The chain is built from TRBV6-5 and TRBJ1-2; no reliable D call. This CDR3 comprises 13 residues. The germline V and J ends were trimmed by 6 bases and 8 bases, with 16 bases remaining between them. Germline assignment: CDR1 MNHEY and CDR2 SVGAGI.

CDR3 bases: TGCGCCAGCAGCCGGGGACAGGGGTACGGTAATGAAAAACTGTTTTTT. Translating it yields CASSRGQGYGNEKLFF. The genes are TRBV4-3 and TRBJ1-4; 10 positions agree with TRBD1. Germline values: CDR1 LGHNA, CDR2 YSLEER. The CDR3 spans 16 residues. Germline trimming cut 4 bases from V and 4 bases from J; bases unmatched to any gene: 6.

This sequence joins TRBV5-4 and TRBJ2-3; 7 bases line up with TRBD2. Germline CDR1 SGHNT, CDR2 YYREEE (reference sequence). Germline trimming cut 10 bases from V and 1 base from J; bases unmatched to any gene: 6. The CDR3 covers 13 residues. The CDR3 DNA reads TGTGCCTACGCGGGGGTGGGCACAGATACGCAGTATTTT. Amino acids: CAYAGVGTDTQYF. The complete variable domain, with remaining parts taken from reference TRBV5-4 and TRBJ2-3, reads ETGVTQSPTHLIKTRGQQVTLRCSSQSGHNTVSWYQQALGQGPQFIFQYYREEENGRGNFPPRFSGLQFPNYSSELNVNALELDDSALYLCAYAGVGTDTQYFGPGTRLTVL.

Only one count was recorded for this clone. The CDR3 region is CASSFQRTLGDQPQHF. CDR3 DNA: TGTGCCAGCAGTTTCCAGAGGACTTTAGGAGATCAGCCCCAGCATTTT. The chain links TRBV28 to TRBJ1-5, with D uncertain. V lost 3 bases, J lost 5 bases, and 17 bases lay in between. The CDR3 has 16 amino acids. The germline CDR1 and CDR2 sequences are MDHEN and SYDVKM. Based on the CDR3 plus reference TRBV28 and TRBJ1-5, the full variable domain is DVKVTQSSRYLVKRTGEKVFLECVQDMDHENMFWYRQDPGLGLRLIYFSYDVKMKEKGDIPEGYSVSREKKERFSLILESASTNQTSMYLCASSFQRTLGDQPQHFGDGTRLSIL.

The J gene is TRBJ2-3, the V gene TRBV6-1; D tentatively reads TRBD1 or TRBD2 (5 bases each). The CDR3 has 15 amino acids. The germline gives CDR1 MNHNS, CDR2 SASEGT. V lost 6 bases and J 1 base, leaving 14 bases between the germline ends. The DNA for the CDR3 is TGTGCCAGCAGCGCCTTTGGGGGACGCACAGATACGCAGTATTTT. Protein product: CASSAFGGRTDTQYF.

The CDR3 here is CASSQYPTPRGEKLFF. DNA of the CDR3: TGCGCCAGCAGTCAATATCCAACCCCCAGGGGCGAAAAACTGTTTTTT. The chain employs TRBV23-1 and TRBJ1-4, with D possibly matching TRBD1 (6 bases). Being an ORF, TRBV23-1 has a function that is uncertain. This CDR3 is 16 amino acids long. V gave up 1 base and J gave up 8 bases, with 17 bases separating them.

The chain links TRBV7-3 to TRBJ2-3; TRBD1 agrees at 8 bases. This CDR3 spans 15 amino acids. Germline CDR1 SGHTA, CDR2 FQGTGA. With 4 bases clipped from V and 0 bases from J, the junction kept 3 bases outside the gene matches. The CDR3 sequence: CASSYRQGSTDTQYF. The CDR3 region has the DNA TGTGCCAGCAGCTACCGACAGGGGAGCACAGATACGCAGTATTTT.